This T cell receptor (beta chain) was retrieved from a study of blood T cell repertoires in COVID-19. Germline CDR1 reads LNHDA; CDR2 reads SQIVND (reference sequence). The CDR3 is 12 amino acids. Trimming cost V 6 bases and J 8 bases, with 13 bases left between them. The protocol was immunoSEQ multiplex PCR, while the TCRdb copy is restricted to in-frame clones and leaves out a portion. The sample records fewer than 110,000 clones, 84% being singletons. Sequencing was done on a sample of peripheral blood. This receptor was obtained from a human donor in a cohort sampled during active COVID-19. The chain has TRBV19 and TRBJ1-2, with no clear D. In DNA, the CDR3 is TGTGCCAGTAGACAACAGAAGGCGGGCTACACCTTC. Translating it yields CASRQQKAGYTF.